The rows below give T cell receptor beta chains drawn from one sample of a study of CD8 T cells in ankylosing spondylitis. TCRdb called the 5' RACE reads again in MiXCR, with one record for every CDR3 protein. Found here are hundreds of thousands of distinct CDR3 sequences, roughly 32% of them singletons; the top ten hold about 4.2%. Sequenced input: blood, either unsorted or a sorted T cell fraction (not recorded which). The receptors were sampled from a male donor with ankylosing spondylitis or in good health (not recorded which). CDR3s include the opening cysteine and the closing phenylalanine or tryptophan. D genes are given only for firm matches. Size is omitted from some rows. Given values are once, few, many or a class for expanded clones.

few | . | TRBJ1-1 | TRBV6-5 | TGTGCCAGCAGTGCGGGGGCGCGAGGAGCTTTCTTT | CASSAGARGAFF
. | . | TRBJ2-3 | TRBV20-1 | TGCAGTGCCACCCGAATCGGGGGCACAGATACGCAGTATTTT | CSATRIGGTDTQYF
few | . | TRBJ1-1 | TRBV3-1 | TGTGCCAGCAGCCCTAGGAAGCGTTCCCCAAACACTGAAGCTTTCTTT | CASSPRKRSPNTEAFF
. | . | TRBJ2-7 | TRBV20-1 | TGCAGTGCTAGATCCCCCGGGGGCGTGCAGTACTTC | CSARSPGGVQYF
few | . | TRBJ1-1 | TRBV29-1 | TGCAGCGTTGAAGATGTGGGCCTGACCCGGTCTGAAGCTTTCTTT | CSVEDVGLTRSEAFF
. | . | TRBJ2-3 | TRBV11-2 | TGTGCCAGCAGCTTAAGGCAGGGCTACACAGATACGCAGTATTTT | CASSLRQGYTDTQYF
few | TRBD1 | TRBJ2-3 | TRBV5-4 | TGTGCCAGCAGCTCTTCAACGGACAGGGGGCCCCGAGATACGCAGTATTTT | CASSSSTDRGPRDTQYF
. | . | TRBJ1-2 | TRBV20-1 | TGCAGTGCCCGATCCCTCTATGGCTACACCTTC | CSARSLYGYTF
. | . | TRBJ2-7 | TRBV12-3/TRBV12-4 | TGTGCCAGCAGTTGGGCAGGGGGGGCCTACGAGCAGTACTTC | CASSWAGGAYEQYF
few | TRBD1 | TRBJ2-3 | TRBV9 | TGTGCCAGCAGCTGGACAGGGGGCAGCGCAGATACGCAGTATTTT | CASSWTGGSADTQYF
few | TRBD1 | TRBJ2-7 | TRBV29-1 | TGCAGCGTTCGGGACAGGGGGATCTACGAGCAGTACTTC | CSVRDRGIYEQYF
few | TRBD2 | TRBJ2-7 | TRBV11-1 | TGTGCCAGCAGCTTCCGGACTAGCGGGGATGTCTTGTCCTACGAGCAGTACTTC | CASSFRTSGDVLSYEQYF
. | TRBD2 | TRBJ2-5 | TRBV5-5 | TGTGCCAGCAGCTTCGGGACTAAGGTTTTGTACCAAGAGACCCAGTACTTC | CASSFGTKVLYQETQYF
. | TRBD1 | TRBJ2-2 | TRBV5-6 | TGTGCCAGCAGCTCAACAGGGGATACCACCGGGGAGCTGTTTTTT | CASSSTGDTTGELFF
few | . | TRBJ2-7 | TRBV29-1 | TGCAGCGTTGAAGATGCGGAGAACGAGCAGTACTTC | CSVEDAENEQYF
. | TRBD1 | TRBJ1-4 | TRBV20-1 | TGCAGTGCTAGAGATGGGACAGGGGGGTATGAAAAACTGTTTTTT | CSARDGTGGYEKLFF
few | TRBD2 | TRBJ2-5 | TRBV29-1 | TGCAGCGTTCGCACCGGGACTAGCGGGCCAGAGTACTTC | CSVRTGTSGPEYF
many | TRBD1 | TRBJ2-3 | TRBV29-1 | TGCAGCGTCCTGGACAGGGGGAGAACAGATACGCAGTATTTT | CSVLDRGRTDTQYF
few | . | TRBJ1-1 | TRBV20-1 | TGCAGTGCTAGAGGCCGTGGGGTGAACACTGAAGCTTTCTTT | CSARGRGVNTEAFF
. | TRBD2 | TRBJ2-1 | TRBV6-5 | TGTGCCAGCAGTTCCCTCGGGGGGGGGATTTTCATGCGAGACAATGAGCAGTTCTTC | CASSSLGGGIFMRDNEQFF
. | TRBD1 | TRBJ1-1 | TRBV15 | TGTGCCACCAGCAGAGATATAGTGGGGCAGGGGGCAAATGAAGCTTTCTTT | CATSRDIVGQGANEAFF
. | TRBD2 | TRBJ2-3 | TRBV27 | TGTGCCAGCAGACTTAGCGGGGATCTCCGTACAGATACGCAGTATTTT | CASRLSGDLRTDTQYF
many | . | TRBJ1-1 | TRBV15 | TGTGCCACCAGCAGGTGGACCAAGGACACTGAAGCTTTCTTT | CATSRWTKDTEAFF
. | . | TRBJ1-1 | TRBV7-2 | TGTGCCAGCAGCCTTATGGTTACTAGCACTGAAGCTTTCTTT | CASSLMVTSTEAFF
. | . | TRBJ1-3 | TRBV5-1 | TGCGCCAGCAAGCCGGGACGCAGCTCTGGAAACACCATATATTTT | CASKPGRSSGNTIYF
few | . | TRBJ2-2 | TRBV5-4 | TGTGCCAGCACCGGTCGGCAGGGATCGAACACCGGGGAGCTGTTTTTT | CASTGRQGSNTGELFF
. | TRBD1 | TRBJ2-1 | TRBV27 | TGTGCCAGCAGGCGGGACAGGGCCTACAATGAGCAGTTCTTC | CASRRDRAYNEQFF
few | TRBD1 | TRBJ2-7 | TRBV20-1 | TGCAGTGCAACAAGGCTCGACAGGGCCTCCTACGAGCAGTACTTC | CSATRLDRASYEQYF
. | . | TRBJ1-3 | TRBV11-2 | TGTGCCAGCAGCTTAGCCTTTGAAGGGGCCCGGAACACCATATATTTT | CASSLAFEGARNTIYF
. | . | TRBJ1-1 | TRBV5-1 | TGCGCCAGCAGCCCTACTCTAGACAAGCCCGCTGAAGCTTTCTTT | CASSPTLDKPAEAFF
few | TRBD1 | TRBJ2-1 | TRBV20-1 | TGCAGTGCTCCTAGGGGGCCCCTTTATAATGAGCAGTTCTTC | CSAPRGPLYNEQFF
. | . | TRBJ1-3 | TRBV20-1 | TGCAGTGCTGGACGGGACCCCCACTCTGGAAACACCATATATTTT | CSAGRDPHSGNTIYF
. | . | TRBJ2-5 | TRBV12-3/TRBV12-4 | TGTGCCAGCGGACTTGAGACCCAGTACTTC | CASGLETQYF
. | TRBD2 | TRBJ2-3 | TRBV25-1 | TGTGCCAGCATGGGTTTTGGCGGGGGTACAGATACGCAGTATTTT | CASMGFGGGTDTQYF
once | . | TRBJ2-3 | TRBV4-1 | TGCGCCAGCAGCCTTCGGGGTAGAGCGCAGGGCACAGATACGCAGTATTTT | CASSLRGRAQGTDTQYF
. | TRBD1 | TRBJ2-7 | TRBV25-1 | TGTGCCAGCAGGGGGGGACAGGCCGTCTCCTACGAGCAGTACTTC | CASRGGQAVSYEQYF
few | . | TRBJ2-5 | TRBV20-1 | TGCAGTGCCGACGAGGACGCCAGACAAGAGACCCAGTACTTC | CSADEDARQETQYF
. | TRBD2 | TRBJ2-7 | TRBV6-1 | TGTGCCAGCAGCAAAACTAGCGGCCCCGTGTACGAGCAGTACTTC | CASSKTSGPVYEQYF
. | . | TRBJ1-1 | TRBV28 | TGTGCCAGCAGTACGACACCTGAAGCTTTCTTT | CASSTTPEAFF